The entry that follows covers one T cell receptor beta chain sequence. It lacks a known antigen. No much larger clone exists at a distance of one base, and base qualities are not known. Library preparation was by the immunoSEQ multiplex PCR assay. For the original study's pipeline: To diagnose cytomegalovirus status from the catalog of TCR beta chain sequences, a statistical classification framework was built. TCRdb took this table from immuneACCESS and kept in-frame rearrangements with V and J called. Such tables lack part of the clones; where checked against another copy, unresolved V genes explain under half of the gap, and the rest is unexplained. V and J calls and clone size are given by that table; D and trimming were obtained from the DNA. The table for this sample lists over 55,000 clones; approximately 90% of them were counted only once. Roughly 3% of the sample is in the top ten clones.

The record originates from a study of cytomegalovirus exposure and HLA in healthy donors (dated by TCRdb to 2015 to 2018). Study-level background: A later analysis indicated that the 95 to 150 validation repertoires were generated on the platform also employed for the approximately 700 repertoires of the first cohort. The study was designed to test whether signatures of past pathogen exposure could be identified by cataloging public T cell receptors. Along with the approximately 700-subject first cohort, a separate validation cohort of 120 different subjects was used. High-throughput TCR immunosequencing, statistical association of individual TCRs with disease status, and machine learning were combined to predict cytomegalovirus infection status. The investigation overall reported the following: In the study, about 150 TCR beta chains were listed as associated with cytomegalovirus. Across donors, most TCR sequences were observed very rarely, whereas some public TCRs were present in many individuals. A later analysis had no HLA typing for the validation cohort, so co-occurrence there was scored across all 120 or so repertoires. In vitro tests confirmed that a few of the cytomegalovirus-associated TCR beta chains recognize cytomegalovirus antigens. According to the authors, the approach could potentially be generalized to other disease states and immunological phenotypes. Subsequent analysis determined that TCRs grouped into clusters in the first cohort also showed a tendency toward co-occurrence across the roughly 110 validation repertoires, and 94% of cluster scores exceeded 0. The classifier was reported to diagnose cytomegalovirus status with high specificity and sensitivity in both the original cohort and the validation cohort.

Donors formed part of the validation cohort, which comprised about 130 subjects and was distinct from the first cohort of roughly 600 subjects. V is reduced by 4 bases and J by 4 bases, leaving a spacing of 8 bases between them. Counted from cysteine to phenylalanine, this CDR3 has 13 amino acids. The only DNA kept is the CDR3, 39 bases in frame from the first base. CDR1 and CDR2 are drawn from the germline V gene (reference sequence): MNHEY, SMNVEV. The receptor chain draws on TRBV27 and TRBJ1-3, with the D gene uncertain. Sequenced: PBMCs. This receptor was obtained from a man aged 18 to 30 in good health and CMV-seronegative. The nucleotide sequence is TGTGCCAGCAGTTCTCAGTTCGGAAACACCATATATTTT. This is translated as CASSSQFGNTIYF.